The 23 T cell receptor beta chains reported below all come from one sample, sequenced in a study of cytomegalovirus exposure and HLA in healthy donors. PCR involved 60 Vbeta and 13 Jbeta primers. The data were produced by immunoSEQ multiplex PCR, yet TCRdb's version contains in-frame clones alone and is incomplete. The sample lists 120,000 or so clones, 76% occurring once. Material for sequencing was PBMCs. Every receptor here comes from a man in his thirties or forties in good health and CMV-seropositive.

The V call is TRBV5-1, the J call TRBJ2-1; perhaps TRBD2 as D (6 bases). Germline lookup yields CDR1 SGHRS and CDR2 YFSETQ. V lost 4 bases and J lost 3, with 14 bases in between. The CDR3 is 15 residues long. The chain's CDR3 is CASSGGANFYNEQFF. In nucleotides, the CDR3 is TGCGCCAGCAGCGGCGGGGCGAATTTCTACAATGAGCAGTTCTTC. The whole variable domain, remainder taken from reference TRBV5-1 and TRBJ2-1, is KAGVTQTPRYLIKTRGQQVTLSCSPISGHRSVSWYQQTPGQGLQFLFEYFSETQRNKGNFPGRFSGRQFSNSRSEMNVSTLELGDSALYLCASSGGANFYNEQFFGPGTRLTVL.

The rearrangement joins TRBV9 to TRBJ2-5; 10 nucleotides match TRBD2. V dropped 4 bases and J dropped 0; count of bases not matched to a gene: 3. The CDR3 totals 15 residues. The germline CDR1 and CDR2 sequences are SGDLS and YYNGEE. The CDR3 region has the DNA TGTGCCAGCAGCCCCGGGACTAGCGACCAAGAGACCCAGTACTTC. Amino acid sequence: CASSPGTSDQETQYF.

The rearrangement uses TRBV30 and TRBJ2-7; D is ambiguous. This CDR3 is built from 12 residues. Trimming pared 0 bases from V and 4 bases from J, leaving 7 bases between. Germline loops: CDR1 GTSNPN, CDR2 SVGIG (reference sequence). The chain's CDR3 is CAWSVIGYEQYF. For the CDR3, the DNA is TGTGCCTGGAGTGTAATCGGGTACGAGCAGTACTTC. Filled out from reference TRBV30 and TRBJ2-7, the complete variable domain reads SQTIHQWPATLVQPVGSPLSLECTVEGTSNPNLYWYRQAAGRGLQLLFYSVGIGQISSEVPQNLSASRPQDRQFILSSKKLLLSDSGFYLCAWSVIGYEQYFGPGTRLTVT.

This rearrangement joins TRBV27 to TRBJ2-7; 13 bases align to TRBD2. The CDR3 sequence is 15 residues long. The germline V gene encodes CDR1 MNHEY and CDR2 SMNVEV (reference sequence). V shed 5 bases, J shed 5 bases, and the junction held 6 bases outside the gene matches. CDR3 nucleotides: TGTGCCAGCAGTACTAGCGGGGGGGCGGGTAACGAGCAGTACTTC. Its protein product is CASSTSGGAGNEQYF.

This clone was counted once. The rearrangement uses TRBV2 and TRBJ2-2, with TRBD1 matching over 7 bases. Germline CDR1 is SNHLY and CDR2 is FYNNEI. The CDR3 has 12 amino acids. V lost 8 bases to trimming and J lost 5 bases; unmatched junction nucleotides: 2. CDR3: CASRQGTGELFF. DNA for the CDR3: TGTGCCAGCCGACAGGGAACCGGGGAGCTGTTTTTT.

V is TRBV27 and J is TRBJ1-2; D possibly corresponds to TRBD1 (5 bases). This CDR3 has 13 amino acids. V lost 11 bases to trimming and J lost 1 base, with 14 bases between them. The germline CDR1 and CDR2 sequences are MNHEY and SMNVEV (reference sequence). CDR3 sequence (DNA): TGTGCCGCGGGACCGCCGGATAACTATGGCTACACCTTC. Translating gives CAAGPPDNYGYTF.

The chain combines TRBV9 with TRBJ2-7; TRBD1 aligns across 9 bases. CDR1 and CDR2 (germline): SGDLS, YYNGEE. There are 15 residues in the CDR3. The V and J ends lost 3 bases and 2 bases, in that order; junction bases with no gene match: 6. The CDR3 nucleotides read TGTGCCAGCAGCGGGGGGACAGGGATCGCCTACGAGCAGTACTTC. Translating it yields CASSGGTGIAYEQYF.

V usage is TRBV4-2 and J usage is TRBJ2-7; 12 bases agree with TRBD1. Trimming removed 1 base from V and 5 bases from J; junction bases left unmatched: 6. CDR3 length: 16 amino acids. Germline V gives CDR1 LGHNA, CDR2 YNFKEQ. Here the CDR3 reads CASSQVKGQGADEQYF. CDR3 in DNA: TGTGCCAGCAGCCAAGTAAAGGGACAGGGGGCTGACGAGCAGTACTTC.

This clone was seen a few times. The chain is built from TRBV30 and TRBJ2-3; possibly TRBD2 for D (5 bases). CDR3 length: 16 amino acids. Trimming removed 3 bases at V and 2 bases at J, with 18 bases between. The germline gives CDR1 GTSNPN, CDR2 SVGIG (reference sequence). The CDR3 region has the DNA TGTGCCTGGAGCCTAGGTCAACGCGGGCCCACAGATACGCAGTATTTT. This sequence encodes CAWSLGQRGPTDTQYF.

The chain links TRBV10-3 to TRBJ2-1; perhaps TRBD2 as D (6 bases). The germline gives CDR1 ENHRY, CDR2 SYGVKD. This CDR3 has 16 residues. V was clipped by 11 bases and J by 0 bases, with 20 bases between them. CDR3 in amino acids: CASIPSSASSYNEQFF. Here the CDR3 DNA reads TGTGCCTCGATCCCTTCTAGCGCCAGCTCCTACAATGAGCAGTTCTTC.

V gene TRBV10-3 combines with J gene TRBJ1-4; 8 bases are shared with TRBD1. Germline CDR1 reads ENHRY; CDR2 reads SYGVKD. Trimming at V came to 2 bases and at J to 3 bases, leaving 5 bases not matched to a gene. CDR3 size: 16 residues. DNA for the CDR3: TGTGCCATCAGTGAGGCAGCAGGGGGCCCTAATGAAAAACTGTTTTTT. This sequence encodes CAISEAAGGPNEKLFF.

The V call is TRBV30, the J call TRBJ1-4, with D perhaps matching TRBD1 (6 bases). Per germline, CDR1 GTSNPN and CDR2 SVGIG (reference sequence). V was shortened by 0 bases and J by 7 bases, with 12 bases between the two germline ends. The CDR3 covers 14 residues. DNA for the CDR3: TGTGCCTGGAGTGTACAAGGGGGGGGTGAAAAACTGTTTTTT. Protein sequence: CAWSVQGGGEKLFF. Supplemented by reference TRBV30 and TRBJ1-4, the full variable domain reads SQTIHQWPATLVQPVGSPLSLECTVEGTSNPNLYWYRQAAGRGLQLLFYSVGIGQISSEVPQNLSASRPQDRQFILSSKKLLLSDSGFYLCAWSVQGGGEKLFFGSGTQLSVL.

This clone has just a few counts. J is TRBJ2-7 and V is TRBV7-2; 13 positions agree with TRBD2. This CDR3 is built from 17 residues. V gave up 5 bases and J gave up 6 bases; unmatched junction bases: 13. Germline CDR1 and CDR2: SGHTA and FQGNSA. CDR3 sequence: CASSRPGLAGRLTEQYF. The CDR3 nucleotides read TGTGCCAGCAGCCGACCGGGACTAGCGGGGCGACTCACCGAGCAGTACTTC.

J is TRBJ2-3 and V is TRBV4-3, with D possibly TRBD2 on 6 matching bases. The CDR3 has 18 residues. CDR1 is LGHNA, CDR2 YSLEER, per germline. The ends were cut back, 4 bases at V and 0 bases at J, with 20 bases in the middle. The CDR3 reads CASSPNGGSGDSTDTQYF. CDR3 in DNA: TGCGCCAGCAGCCCCAATGGTGGTAGCGGCGATAGCACAGATACGCAGTATTTT.

The rearrangement links TRBV7-9 to TRBJ2-7; 11 nucleotides align to TRBD1. Germline CDR1 and CDR2: SEHNR and FQNEAQ (reference sequence). The CDR3 has 16 residues. The V gene end was trimmed by 3 bases and the J gene end by 4 bases; junction bases not matched to a gene: 8. The CDR3 bases are TGTGCCAGCAGCTTCTCCGGGACAGGGGGTTTGTACGAGCAGTACTTC. It translates to CASSFSGTGGLYEQYF.

This sequence joins TRBV2 and TRBJ1-6; TRBD1 aligns across 7 bases. Germline V lookup: CDR1 SNHLY, CDR2 FYNNEI. V shed 0 bases and J 3 bases; nucleotides not matched to a gene: 8. The CDR3 is 18 residues long. The CDR3 DNA reads TGTGCCAGCAGTGAAGCGTCCCAGGGGGGTTTCTATAATTCACCCCTCCACTTT. Amino acids: CASSEASQGGFYNSPLHF.

The V and J genes are TRBV9 and TRBJ2-1, with D perhaps matching TRBD2 (6 bases). The CDR3 loop spans 15 amino acids. Germline-derived CDR1 and CDR2 are SGDLS and YYNGEE. Trimming took 4 bases from V and 0 from J, leaving 11 bases between them. The CDR3 DNA reads as TGTGCCAGCAGCCCCAGAGCGGGCTCCTACAATGAGCAGTTCTTC. This sequence encodes CASSPRAGSYNEQFF.

The chain carries TRBV7-2 and TRBJ2-5, with no clear D. The germline CDR1 and CDR2 sequences are SGHTA and FQGNSA. Trimming left V 3 bases short and J 1 base short, with 6 bases between. CDR3 size: 13 residues. CDR3 residues: CASSFSSQETQYF. CDR3 coding DNA: TGTGCCAGCAGCTTTAGTAGCCAAGAGACCCAGTACTTC.

In this sample, this clone turned up a few times. V gene TRBV9 combines with J gene TRBJ2-3, with TRBD2 as a possible D gene (5 bases). CDR1 and CDR2 from the germline V gene are SGDLS and YYNGEE. V lost 4 bases and J 0 bases, leaving 12 bases between the germline ends. CDR3 length: 15 residues. The CDR3 DNA is TGTGCCAGCAGCCTAGCTACGGGTAGCACAGATACGCAGTATTTT. Protein sequence: CASSLATGSTDTQYF.

The chain recombines TRBV7-9 with TRBJ2-7; 11 bases are a match to TRBD1. The germline gives CDR1 SEHNR, CDR2 FQNEAQ (reference sequence). V was pared by 5 bases and J by 4 bases, with 7 bases of the junction left unmatched. The CDR3 loop spans 15 amino acids. Here the CDR3 DNA reads TGTGCCAGCAGCGCCACCGGGACAGGGGGATACGAGCAGTACTTC. As protein: CASSATGTGGYEQYF.

V gene TRBV5-4 combines with J gene TRBJ2-1; 15 nucleotides align to TRBD2. Germline V gene data show CDR1 as SGHNT and CDR2 as YYREEE (reference sequence). The CDR3 spans 16 residues. Unmatched junction bases numbered 2, after V lost 4 bases and J lost 3 bases. The CDR3 reads CASSMGLAGGYNEQFF. Written as DNA, the CDR3 is TGTGCCAGCAGCATGGGACTAGCGGGGGGCTACAATGAGCAGTTCTTC.

This clone was detected a few times. This chain uses TRBV11-2 with TRBJ1-1; 7 bases map to TRBD1. Germline CDR1 and CDR2: SGHAT and FQNNGV. J gave up 10 bases and V 5 bases, and 13 bases lay outside the gene matches. The CDR3 is 14 amino acids. Here the CDR3 reads CASSPDWTGTAAFF. The CDR3 DNA is TGTGCCAGCAGCCCGGACTGGACAGGAACAGCAGCTTTCTTT.

The chain is built from TRBV2 and TRBJ1-1, with 9 bases identical to TRBD1. The CDR3 extends over 14 amino acids. Germline V gene lookup returns CDR1 SNHLY and CDR2 FYNNEI. With 6 bases clipped from V and 3 bases from J, the junction kept 5 bases outside the gene matches. CDR3 nucleotides: TGTGCCAGCAGCTGGGACAGGGCGGACACTGAAGCTTTCTTT. As protein: CASSWDRADTEAFF.